The rows below give T cell receptor beta chains drawn from one sample of a study of T cell changes during pregnancy in multiple sclerosis. Libraries were prepared by immunoSEQ multiplex PCR; TCRdb keeps only in-frame clonotypes and omits some of them. The table has fewer than 45,000 clones, around 90% seen once. The sample consisted of CD8+ T cells from peripheral blood mononuclear cells, taken in the first trimester of pregnancy. The receptors were sampled from a female donor with multiple sclerosis, enrolled in a pregnancy study. Both conserved end residues are part of each CDR3. D genes are given only for firm matches. The listing skips clone size in some rows; elsewhere it reads once, few, many or a size class.

clone_size	d_call	j_call	v_call	cdr3_aa	cdr3_nt
.	TRBD1	TRBJ2-7	TRBV27	CASSGTGSEQYF	TGTGCCAGCAGTGGGACAGGGTCCGAGCAGTACTTC
.	.	TRBJ1-2	TRBV11-2	CASSLGGGAYGYTF	TGTGCCAGCAGCTTAGGAGGGGGGGCATATGGCTACACCTTC
.	TRBD1	TRBJ1-2	TRBV7-2	CASSLPGQEENYGYTF	TGTGCCAGCAGCTTACCCGGACAGGAGGAGAACTATGGCTACACCTTC
.	TRBD2	TRBJ2-1	TRBV30	CAWSTSGDSYNEQFF	TGTGCCTGGAGTACTAGCGGAGACTCCTACAATGAGCAGTTCTTC
.	TRBD2	TRBJ2-1	TRBV7-6	CASSLDWKESSGGSYNEQFF	TGTGCCAGCAGCTTAGATTGGAAGGAGTCTAGCGGGGGGTCTTACAATGAGCAGTTCTTC
.	.	TRBJ2-7	TRBV7-8	CASSLVNRVHEQYF	TGTGCCAGCAGCTTAGTAAACAGGGTCCACGAGCAGTACTTC
.	.	TRBJ2-7	TRBV5-1	CASSDFTGSNEQYF	TGCGCCAGCAGCGACTTTACAGGCAGCAACGAGCAGTACTTC
.	TRBD2	TRBJ2-1	TRBV5-4	CAGRTSGVSSYNEQFF	TGTGCAGGGAGGACTAGCGGGGTCAGCTCCTACAATGAGCAGTTCTTC
.	.	TRBJ1-3	TRBV7-2	CASRIDTTSGNTIYF	TGTGCCAGCAGGATTGACACGACTAGTGGAAACACCATATATTTT
.	.	TRBJ2-1	TRBV4-2	CASSTEENEQFF	TGTGCCAGCAGCACCGAGGAGAATGAGCAGTTCTTC
few	TRBD2	TRBJ2-7	TRBV4-2	CASSQESGGAGEQYF	TGTGCCAGCAGCCAAGAAAGCGGGGGGGCCGGCGAGCAGTACTTC
.	.	TRBJ1-2	TRBV7-6	CASSLYGGDVNYGYTF	TGTGCCAGCAGCTTATATGGGGGGGACGTTAACTATGGCTACACCTTC
.	TRBD1	TRBJ2-7	TRBV5-1	CASSPDRGPSYEQYF	TGCGCCAGCAGTCCTGACAGGGGACCCTCCTACGAGCAGTACTTC
.	TRBD1	TRBJ1-5	TRBV15	CATIQGDSNQPQHF	TGTGCCACCATACAGGGGGATAGCAATCAGCCCCAGCATTTT
.	.	TRBJ2-1	TRBV5-6	CASSFTGEQFF	TGTGCCAGCAGCTTTACCGGTGAGCAGTTCTTC
.	TRBD2	TRBJ2-7	TRBV7-8	CASSLVSGTTYEQYF	TGTGCCAGCAGCTTAGTGAGCGGGACGACCTACGAGCAGTACTTC
.	TRBD2	TRBJ2-3	TRBV19	CATRLAGDTQYF	TGTGCCACAAGACTAGCGGGAGATACGCAGTATTTT
.	.	TRBJ1-1	TRBV10-3	CAISESRTVRNTEAFF	TGTGCCATCAGTGAGTCAAGAACAGTCCGGAACACTGAAGCTTTCTTT